This T cell receptor (beta chain) was documented in a study of shared clonotypes between healthy human individuals. Sorted subsets were amplified in replicate PCRs using around 200 ng DNA, approximately 30,000 T cell genomes. Clones were sequenced by immunoSEQ multiplex PCR, and TCRdb holds only the in-frame ones, with some missing. Found here are about 980,000 clones, more than 75% of them singletons; the top ten hold about 1.5%. V lost 4 bases, J lost 6 bases, and 15 bases lay in between. Germline CDR1 reads KGHSH; CDR2 reads LQKENI. The CDR3 runs to 14 residues. This clone appeared a few times. What was sequenced was memory CD4+ T cells sorted from blood. Described subset: CD45RA-negative fraction. The chain couples TRBV18 to TRBJ1-2, with D perhaps matching TRBD1 (6 bases). The sequence was collected from a man between 18 and 35 years old in good health. The CDR3 DNA reads as TGTGCCAGCTCACTCTCGACGGGGGCGGATGGCTACACCTTC. The encoded protein is CASSLSTGADGYTF.